The 4 T cell receptor beta chains in this list originate from one sample, sequenced in a study of OX40 agonist ivuxolimab in advanced cancers. Generated by immunoSEQ multiplex PCR, the TCRdb table keeps only in-frame clones and is missing some. Of 15,000 to 20,000 clones in the sample, about four fifths are singletons; the top ten hold 9.5% to 12%. The source material was CD4+ or CD8+ T cells sorted from blood, sampled in a trial of the OX40 agonist ivuxolimab. Receptors were obtained from an adult with an advanced solid tumor such as melanoma, head and neck, liver or kidney cancer.

This chain connects TRBV27 to TRBJ1-1; 8 nucleotides match TRBD1. The CDR3 is made up of 17 amino acids. V lost 5 bases to trimming and J lost 1 base; unmatched junction nucleotides: 12. From germline, CDR1 is MNHEY and CDR2 SMNVEV (reference sequence). CDR3 residues: CASSPRGPTYSNTEAFF. The CDR3 nucleotides read TGTGCCAGCAGTCCCAGGGGGCCAACATATTCGAACACTGAAGCTTTCTTT.

Details on this clone: Within the sample, other DNA sequences also encode this same CDR3. The V call is TRBV28, the J call TRBJ2-4; D call uncertain. Trimming pared 6 bases from V and 0 bases from J, leaving 3 bases between. In germline, CDR1 is MDHEN, CDR2 SYDVKM. CDR3 length equals 12 residues. The CDR3 region is CASSLAKNIQYF. The CDR3 bases are TGTGCCAGCAGCTTAGCCAAAAACATTCAGTACTTC.

This rearrangement joins TRBV6-5 to TRBJ2-1; D gene unclear. V lost 0 bases to trimming and J lost 7 bases, with 7 bases between them. The CDR3 contains 13 residues. Germline CDR1 and CDR2: MNHEY and SVGAGI. The CDR3 sequence: CASSYSAGNEQFF. The DNA for the CDR3 is TGTGCCAGCAGTTACTCAGCCGGAAATGAGCAGTTCTTC.

This chain uses TRBV29-1 with TRBJ2-5; D not resolved. Germline assignment: CDR1 SQVTM and CDR2 ANQGSEA. The CDR3 is made up of 13 amino acids. The V gene lost 3 bases and the J gene lost 6 bases, with 14 bases spanning the gap. The chain's CDR3 is CSVDFGWVKTQYF. The CDR3 DNA reads as TGCAGCGTTGATTTCGGGTGGGTGAAGACCCAGTACTTC.